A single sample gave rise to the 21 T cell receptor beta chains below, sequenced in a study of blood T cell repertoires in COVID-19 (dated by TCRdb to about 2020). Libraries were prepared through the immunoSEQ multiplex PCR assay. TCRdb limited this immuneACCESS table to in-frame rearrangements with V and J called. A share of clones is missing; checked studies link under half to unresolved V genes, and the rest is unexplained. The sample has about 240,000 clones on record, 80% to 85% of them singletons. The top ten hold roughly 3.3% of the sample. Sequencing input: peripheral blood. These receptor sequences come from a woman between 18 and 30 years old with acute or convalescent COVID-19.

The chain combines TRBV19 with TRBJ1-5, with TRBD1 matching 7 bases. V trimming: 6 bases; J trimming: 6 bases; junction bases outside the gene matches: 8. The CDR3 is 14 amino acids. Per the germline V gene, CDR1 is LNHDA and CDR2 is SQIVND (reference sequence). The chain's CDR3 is CASSEQGTRQPQHF. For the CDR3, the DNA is TGTGCCAGTAGCGAACAGGGGACGCGTCAGCCCCAGCATTTT.

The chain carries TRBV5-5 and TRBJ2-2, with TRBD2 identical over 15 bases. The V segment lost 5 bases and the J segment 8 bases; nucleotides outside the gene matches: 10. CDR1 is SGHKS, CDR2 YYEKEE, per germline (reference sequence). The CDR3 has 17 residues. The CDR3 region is CASRMGLAGGLTGELFF. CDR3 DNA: TGTGCCAGCAGGATGGGACTAGCGGGGGGCCTGACTGGGGAGCTGTTTTTT. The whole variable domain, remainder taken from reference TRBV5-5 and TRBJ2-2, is DAGVTQSPTHLIKTRGQQVTLRCSPISGHKSVSWYQQVLGQGPQFIFQYYEKEERGRGNFPDRFSARQFPNYSSELNVNALLLGDSALYLCASRMGLAGGLTGELFFGEGSRLTVL.

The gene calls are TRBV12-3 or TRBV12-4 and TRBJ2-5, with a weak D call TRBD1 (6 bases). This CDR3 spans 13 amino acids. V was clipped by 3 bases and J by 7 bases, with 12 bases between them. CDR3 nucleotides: TGTGCCAGCAGTTTTGCAGGGGAAGGGACCCAGTACTTC. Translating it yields CASSFAGEGTQYF.

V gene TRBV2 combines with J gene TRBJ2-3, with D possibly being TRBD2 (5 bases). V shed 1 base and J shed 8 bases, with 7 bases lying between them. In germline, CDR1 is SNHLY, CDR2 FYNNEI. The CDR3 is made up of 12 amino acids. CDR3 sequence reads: CASSEERGTQYF. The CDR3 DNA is TGTGCCAGCAGTGAAGAACGGGGTACGCAGTATTTT. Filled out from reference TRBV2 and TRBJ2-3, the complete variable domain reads EPEVTQTPSHQVTQMGQEVILRCVPISNHLYFYWYRQILGQKVEFLVSFYNNEISEKSEIFDDQFSVERPDGSNFTLKIRSTKLEDSAMYFCASSEERGTQYFGPGTRLTVL.

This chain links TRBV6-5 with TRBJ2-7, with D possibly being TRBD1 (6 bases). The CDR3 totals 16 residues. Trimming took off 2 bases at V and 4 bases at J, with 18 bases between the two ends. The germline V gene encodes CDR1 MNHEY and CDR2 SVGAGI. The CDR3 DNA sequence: TGTGCCAGCAGTTACCCGTCGAAGGGGGAAGGTTACGAGCAGTACTTC. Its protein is CASSYPSKGEGYEQYF.

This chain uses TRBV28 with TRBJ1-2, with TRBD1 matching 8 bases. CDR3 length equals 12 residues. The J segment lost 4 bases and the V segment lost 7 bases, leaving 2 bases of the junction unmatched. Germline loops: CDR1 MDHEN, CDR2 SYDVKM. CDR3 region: CASMDRAYGYTF. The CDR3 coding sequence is TGTGCCAGCATGGACAGGGCCTATGGCTACACCTTC.

CDR3: CASSQGASGTSGGNSYEQYF. In nucleotides, the CDR3 is TGTGCCAGCAGCCAAGGCGCGTCCGGGACTAGCGGGGGGAACTCCTACGAGCAGTACTTC. The chain couples TRBV14 to TRBJ2-7; 15 nucleotides agree with TRBD2. Losses at the gene ends were 1 base for V and 0 bases for J; bases not matched to a gene: 10. From germline, CDR1 is SGHDN and CDR2 FVKESK. This CDR3 region has 20 residues.

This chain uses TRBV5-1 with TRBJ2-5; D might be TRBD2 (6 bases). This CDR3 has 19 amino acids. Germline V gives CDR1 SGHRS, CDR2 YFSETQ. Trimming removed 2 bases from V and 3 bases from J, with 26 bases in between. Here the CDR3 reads CASSLGALARGASKETQYF. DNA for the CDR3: TGCGCCAGCAGCTTAGGGGCTTTGGCGCGGGGAGCTAGTAAAGAGACCCAGTACTTC.

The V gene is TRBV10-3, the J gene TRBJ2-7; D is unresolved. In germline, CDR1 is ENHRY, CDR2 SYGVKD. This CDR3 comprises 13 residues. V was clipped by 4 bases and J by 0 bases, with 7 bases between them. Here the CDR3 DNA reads TGTGCCATCAGTGCCGAGTACTCCTACGAGCAGTACTTC. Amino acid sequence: CAISAEYSYEQYF.

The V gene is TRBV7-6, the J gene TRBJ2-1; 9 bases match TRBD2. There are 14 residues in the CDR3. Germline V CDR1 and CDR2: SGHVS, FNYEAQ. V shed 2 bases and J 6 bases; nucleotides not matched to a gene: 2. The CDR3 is CASSLLAGRNEQFF. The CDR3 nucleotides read TGTGCCAGCAGCTTACTAGCGGGACGCAATGAGCAGTTCTTC.

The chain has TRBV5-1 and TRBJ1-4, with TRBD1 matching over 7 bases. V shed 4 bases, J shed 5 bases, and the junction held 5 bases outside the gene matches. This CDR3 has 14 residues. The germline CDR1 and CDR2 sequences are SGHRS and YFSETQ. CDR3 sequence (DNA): TGCGCCAGCAGCAGGGACAGCCCGAATGAAAAACTGTTTTTT. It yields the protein CASSRDSPNEKLFF.

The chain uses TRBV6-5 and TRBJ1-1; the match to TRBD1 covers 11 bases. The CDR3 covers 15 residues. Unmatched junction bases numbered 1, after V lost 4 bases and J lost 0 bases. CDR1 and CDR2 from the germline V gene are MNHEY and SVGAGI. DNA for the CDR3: TGTGCCAGCAGTTGGACAGGGGGCTTGAACACTGAAGCTTTCTTT. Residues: CASSWTGGLNTEAFF.

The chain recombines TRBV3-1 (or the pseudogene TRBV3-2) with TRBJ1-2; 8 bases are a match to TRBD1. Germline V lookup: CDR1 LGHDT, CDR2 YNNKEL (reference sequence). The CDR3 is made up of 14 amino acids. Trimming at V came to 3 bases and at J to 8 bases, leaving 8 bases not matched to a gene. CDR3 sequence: CASSQGQGAAGYTF. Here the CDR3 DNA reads TGTGCCAGCAGCCAGGGGCAGGGGGCTGCGGGCTACACCTTC.

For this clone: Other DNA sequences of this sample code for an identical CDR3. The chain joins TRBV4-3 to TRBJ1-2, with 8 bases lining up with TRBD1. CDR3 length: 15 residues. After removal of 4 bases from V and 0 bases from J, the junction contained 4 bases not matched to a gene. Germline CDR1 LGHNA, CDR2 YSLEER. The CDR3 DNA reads TGCGCCAGCAGCCTCGGGACAGGAGCTAACTATGGCTACACCTTC. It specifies CASSLGTGANYGYTF.

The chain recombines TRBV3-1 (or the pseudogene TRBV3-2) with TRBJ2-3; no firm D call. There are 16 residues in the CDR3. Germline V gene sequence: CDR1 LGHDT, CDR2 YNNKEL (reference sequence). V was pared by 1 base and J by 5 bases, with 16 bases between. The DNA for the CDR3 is TGTGCCAGCAGCCAAGGTTATCCGGAGTTTAAAGATACGCAGTATTTT. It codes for CASSQGYPEFKDTQYF.

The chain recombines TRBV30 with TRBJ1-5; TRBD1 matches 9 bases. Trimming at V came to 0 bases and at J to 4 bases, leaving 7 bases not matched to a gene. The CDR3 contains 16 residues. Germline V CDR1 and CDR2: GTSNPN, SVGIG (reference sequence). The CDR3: CAWSVGGQGGNQPQHF. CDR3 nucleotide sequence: TGTGCCTGGAGTGTAGGGGGACAGGGTGGGAATCAGCCCCAGCATTTT. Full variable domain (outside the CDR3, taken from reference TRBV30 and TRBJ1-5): SQTIHQWPATLVQPVGSPLSLECTVEGTSNPNLYWYRQAAGRGLQLLFYSVGIGQISSEVPQNLSASRPQDRQFILSSKKLLLSDSGFYLCAWSVGGQGGNQPQHFGDGTRLSIL.

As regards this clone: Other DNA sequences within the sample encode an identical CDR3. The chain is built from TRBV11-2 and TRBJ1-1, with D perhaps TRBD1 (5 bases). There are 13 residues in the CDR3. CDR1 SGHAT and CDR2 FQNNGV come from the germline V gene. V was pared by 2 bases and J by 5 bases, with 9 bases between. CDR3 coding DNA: TGTGCCAGCAGCTTACAGGGCGGTACTGAAGCTTTCTTT. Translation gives CASSLQGGTEAFF. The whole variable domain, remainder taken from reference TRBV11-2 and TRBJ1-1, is EAGVAQSPRYKIIEKRQSVAFWCNPISGHATLYWYQQILGQGPKLLIQFQNNGVVDDSQLPKDRFSAERLKGVDSTLKIQPAKLEDSAVYLCASSLQGGTEAFFGQGTRLTVV.

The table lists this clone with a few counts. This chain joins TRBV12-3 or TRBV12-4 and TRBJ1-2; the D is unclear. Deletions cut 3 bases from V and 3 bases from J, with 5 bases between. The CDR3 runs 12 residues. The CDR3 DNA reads TGTGCCAGCAGTTTCATCCACTATGGCTACACCTTC. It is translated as CASSFIHYGYTF.

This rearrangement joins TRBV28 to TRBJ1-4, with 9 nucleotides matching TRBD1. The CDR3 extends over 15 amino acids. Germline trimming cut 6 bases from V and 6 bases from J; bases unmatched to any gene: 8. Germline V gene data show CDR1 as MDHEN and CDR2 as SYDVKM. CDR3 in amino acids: CASRFPGDRDEKLFF. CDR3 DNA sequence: TGTGCCAGCAGATTCCCCGGGGACAGGGATGAAAAACTGTTTTTT.

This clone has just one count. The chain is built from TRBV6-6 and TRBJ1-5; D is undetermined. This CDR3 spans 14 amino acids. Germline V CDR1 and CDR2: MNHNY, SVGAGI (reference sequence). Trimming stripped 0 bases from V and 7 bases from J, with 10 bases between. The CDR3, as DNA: TGTGCCAGCAGTTACTCGGACCGGAGGCAGCCCCAGCATTTT. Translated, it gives CASSYSDRRQPQHF.

This CDR3 is CASSLAVSSGPQETQYF. The CDR3 coding sequence is TGTGCCAGCAGCTTAGCGGTCTCTAGCGGGCCACAAGAGACCCAGTACTTC. V is TRBV7-9 and J is TRBJ2-5; 8 bases are a match to TRBD2. Unmatched junction bases numbered 8, after V lost 0 bases and J lost 2 bases. This CDR3 has 17 amino acids. The germline gives CDR1 SEHNR, CDR2 FQNEAQ (reference sequence).